The 15 T cell receptor beta chains presented below share a single source sample, sequenced in a study of blood T cell repertoires in COVID-19. The method was immunoSEQ multiplex PCR; TCRdb's version includes in-frame clones alone and lacks a portion of them. The repertoire holds about 190,000 clones, with roughly nine tenths as singletons. Sequenced material: peripheral blood. The receptor source for this set is a man aged 30-40 years with acute or convalescent COVID-19.

V and J are TRBV27 and TRBJ1-4; D is undetermined. The CDR3 sequence is 14 residues long. V lost 3 bases, J lost 4 bases, and 9 bases lay in between. Germline V CDR1 and CDR2: MNHEY, SMNVEV (reference sequence). The CDR3 spells CASSFSRNNEKLFF. CDR3 bases: TGTGCCAGCAGTTTTTCGCGGAATAATGAAAAACTGTTTTTT.

The V call is TRBV29-1, the J call TRBJ2-7; D remains unclear. Germline assignment: CDR1 SQVTM and CDR2 ANQGSEA. V was pared by 0 bases and J by 2 bases, with 8 bases between. The CDR3 consists of 13 residues. CDR3 loop: CSVEEGTAYEQYF. The CDR3 DNA reads as TGCAGCGTTGAAGAAGGAACAGCCTACGAGCAGTACTTC.

The genes are TRBV3-1 (or the pseudogene TRBV3-2) and TRBJ1-4; D not resolved. V dropped 2 bases and J dropped 0 bases, with 13 bases sitting between them. The V gene's germline CDR1 is LGHDT and CDR2 YNNKEL (reference sequence). The CDR3 is 17 residues long. CDR3 bases: TGTGCCAGCAGCCAAAAACTGGGAGACGCAACTAATGAAAAACTGTTTTTT. Its protein product is CASSQKLGDATNEKLFF.

This sequence joins TRBV11-2 and TRBJ2-1; maybe TRBD2 (5 bases). This CDR3 is 17 amino acids long. V was pared by 1 base and J by 6 bases, with 19 bases between. Germline V CDR1 and CDR2: SGHAT, FQNNGV. For the CDR3, the DNA is TGTGCCAGCAGCTTAGGAACTAAGGGCCCTCGGGGCAATGAGCAGTTCTTC. It translates to CASSLGTKGPRGNEQFF. Together with reference TRBV11-2 and TRBJ2-1, the CDR3 gives the full variable domain: EAGVAQSPRYKIIEKRQSVAFWCNPISGHATLYWYQQILGQGPKLLIQFQNNGVVDDSQLPKDRFSAERLKGVDSTLKIQPAKLEDSAVYLCASSLGTKGPRGNEQFFGPGTRLTVL.

This chain connects TRBV12-5 to TRBJ2-7; no firm D call. The CDR3 covers 13 residues. V dropped 6 bases and J dropped 1 base, with 10 bases sitting between them. Germline V gene lookup returns CDR1 LGHNT and CDR2 FRNRAP. CDR3 sequence reads: CASGQNPSYEQYF. The DNA of the CDR3 is TGTGCTAGTGGCCAGAATCCATCCTACGAGCAGTACTTC.

This chain joins TRBV5-6 and TRBJ1-1; 10 positions agree with TRBD1. Germline V CDR1 and CDR2: SGHDT, YYEEEE. The CDR3 consists of 15 residues. V lost 4 bases and J lost 5; bases outside the gene matches: 8. DNA for the CDR3: TGTGCCAGCAGCATAGGACAGGGGGTAGGAACTGAAGCTTTCTTT. As protein: CASSIGQGVGTEAFF.

The gene calls are TRBV5-1 and TRBJ1-2, with 8 positions matching TRBD1. The V segment lost 8 bases and the J segment 7 bases; nucleotides outside the gene matches: 10. The CDR3 covers 13 residues. The germline V gene has CDR1 SGHRS and CDR2 YFSETQ. CDR3 protein: CASTIDRGGGYTF. As DNA, the CDR3 is TGCGCCAGTACAATCGACAGGGGAGGTGGCTACACCTTC.

The rearrangement links TRBV27 to TRBJ2-5; TRBD2 aligns across 10 bases. Trimming took 5 bases from V and 1 from J; bases not matched to a gene: 7. Looked up from germline, CDR1 is MNHEY and CDR2 is SMNVEV (reference sequence). The length of the CDR3 is 16 residues. The CDR3 bases are TGTGCCAGCAGTAGGTTAGCGGGGGGTCCCCAAGAGACCCAGTACTTC. It is translated as CASSRLAGGPQETQYF.

The chain links TRBV25-1 to TRBJ1-5; TRBD1 agrees at 10 bases. J gave up 1 base and V 6 bases, and 6 bases lay outside the gene matches. CDR1 MGHDK and CDR2 SYGVNS come from the germline V gene. This CDR3 region has 16 residues. The CDR3 DNA is TGTGCCAGCAGCCGTTCGGGACAGGGGAGCAATCAGCCCCAGCATTTT. Translation: CASSRSGQGSNQPQHF.

In DNA form, the CDR3 reads TGCGCCAGCGGACAGGGACAGGGGTCTCCCTCTGGGGCCAACGTCCTGACTTTC. This gives the protein CASGQGQGSPSGANVLTF. The V gene is TRBV4-1, the J gene TRBJ2-6, with 10 bases fitting TRBD1. After removal of 8 bases from V and 0 bases from J, the junction contained 10 bases not matched to a gene. The length of the CDR3 is 18 residues. Germline V gives CDR1 MGHRA, CDR2 YSYEKL.

The chain has TRBV30 and TRBJ2-3; 7 positions match TRBD2. Losses at the gene ends were 2 bases for V and 4 bases for J; bases not matched to a gene: 3. CDR3 length: 13 residues. Per the germline V gene, CDR1 is GTSNPN and CDR2 is SVGIG (reference sequence). CDR3 nucleotides: TGTGCCTGGAGTTACCGGGGGGCAGATACGCAGTATTTT. Amino acid sequence: CAWSYRGADTQYF.

The rearrangement uses TRBV14 and TRBJ2-1; D call uncertain. This CDR3 has 17 residues. Trimming shortened V by 4 bases and J by 9 bases, and 25 bases separated the two germline ends. Germline V gene lookup returns CDR1 SGHDN and CDR2 FVKESK. DNA for the CDR3: TGTGCCAGCAGCCCCCAAATATCCCTCCCCAACCCCGGTGAGCAGTTCTTC. Protein sequence: CASSPQISLPNPGEQFF.

The chain uses TRBV9 and TRBJ2-7, with 10 nucleotides matching TRBD2. This CDR3 comprises 15 residues. In germline, CDR1 is SGDLS, CDR2 YYNGEE. J gave up 0 bases and V 4 bases, and 4 bases lay outside the gene matches. CDR3 region: CASSPGTSVSYEQYF. CDR3 in DNA: TGTGCCAGCAGCCCCGGGACTAGCGTCTCCTACGAGCAGTACTTC.

The rearrangement links TRBV19 to TRBJ2-5, with 7 bases lining up with TRBD1. CDR1 is LNHDA and CDR2 is SQIVND in the germline V gene (reference sequence). The CDR3 length is 14 residues. V shed 4 bases and J 6 bases; nucleotides not matched to a gene: 8. The CDR3 nucleotides read TGTGCCAGTAGTACCCTGACAGGGCCGAAGACCCAGTACTTC. It translates to CASSTLTGPKTQYF.

This chain uses TRBV7-3 with TRBJ2-1, with 8 bases identical to TRBD1. The CDR3 runs 13 residues. Germline V gene sequence: CDR1 SGHTA, CDR2 FQGTGA. Losses at the gene ends were 2 bases for V and 9 bases for J; bases not matched to a gene: 3. The CDR3 is CASSLGQGGEQFF. CDR3 coding DNA: TGTGCCAGCAGCTTAGGACAGGGCGGTGAGCAGTTCTTC.